Listed below are T cell receptor beta chains from one sample, sequenced in a study of shared clonotypes between healthy human individuals. Repertoires were generated with immunoSEQ multiplex PCR, while TCRdb's copy carries only in-frame clones and drops some. The data contain 400,000 to 550,000 clones, 79% of them singletons. Sequences were obtained from PBMCs. The receptors stem from a woman aged 40 to 49 in good health. Some clones in this sample may be carry-over from other donors' samples. Each CDR3 is given with its conserved first and last residue. D genes are given only for firm matches. Not every row has a clone size; where given, it reads once, few, many or a size class.

-	TRBV5-4	TRBJ2-3	TRBD2	CASSLAGGSTDTQYF	TGTGCCAGCAGCTTGGCGGGAGGCAGCACAGATACGCAGTATTTT
-	TRBV18	TRBJ1-3	-	CASSARQAGPGNTIYF	TGTGCCAGCTCAGCACGGCAGGCGGGGCCTGGAAACACCATATATTTT
-	TRBV5-8	TRBJ2-7	-	CASSQMAYEQYF	TGTGCCAGCAGCCAAATGGCCTACGAGCAGTACTTC
-	TRBV6-6	TRBJ2-7	TRBD2	CASSYTRLAVYEQYF	TGTGCCAGCAGTTACACCCGACTAGCGGTCTACGAGCAGTACTTC
few	TRBV6-6	TRBJ1-3	-	CASSTRTVSGNTIYF	TGTGCCAGCAGCACCAGGACAGTCTCTGGAAACACCATATATTTT
once	TRBV10-3	TRBJ2-7	-	CAISDPAGRPYEQYF	TGTGCCATCAGTGACCCGGCGGGACGCCCCTACGAGCAGTACTTC
-	TRBV5-4	TRBJ2-2	TRBD2	CASSSTGLAGAGELFF	TGTGCCAGCAGCTCTACCGGACTAGCGGGAGCCGGGGAGCTGTTTTTT
few	TRBV27	TRBJ1-1	-	CASSLERNTEAFF	TGTGCCAGCAGCTTAGAGCGGAACACTGAAGCTTTCTTT
-	TRBV7-2	TRBJ1-5	TRBD1	CASSQDRASNQPQHF	TGTGCCAGCAGTCAAGACAGGGCGAGCAATCAGCCCCAGCATTTT
-	TRBV5-8	TRBJ2-7	-	CASSLDGEQYF	TGTGCCAGCAGCTTGGACGGGGAGCAGTACTTC
-	TRBV19	TRBJ1-5	-	CARSQGFSNQPQHF	TGTGCCAGGAGTCAGGGGTTTAGCAATCAGCCCCAGCATTTT
-	TRBV2	TRBJ2-7	TRBD2	CASRPGTSIYEQYF	TGTGCTAGCAGGCCCGGGACTAGCATCTACGAGCAGTACTTC
-	TRBV19	TRBJ1-5	-	CASSIRTWTTQPQHF	TGTGCCAGTAGTATTCGGACATGGACCACTCAGCCCCAGCATTTT
-	TRBV10-3	TRBJ1-1	-	CAISGRGETSEAFF	TGTGCCATCAGTGGACGGGGGGAGACGTCTGAAGCTTTCTTT
-	TRBV4-1	TRBJ2-6	-	CASRRSSAESSGANVLTF	TGCGCCAGCAGACGATCTAGCGCCGAGTCCTCTGGGGCCAACGTCCTGACTTTC
-	TRBV30	TRBJ2-1	-	CAWTHSGGSVGQFF	TGTGCCTGGACCCACAGCGGTGGATCAGTCGGGCAGTTCTTC
-	TRBV4-3	TRBJ1-2	-	CASSQDSFNYGYTF	TGCGCCAGCAGCCAAGACAGCTTTAACTATGGCTACACCTTC
-	TRBV5-4	TRBJ2-1	TRBD1	CASSSGTGGYNEQFF	TGTGCCAGCAGCTCGGGCACAGGGGGGTACAATGAGCAGTTCTTC
once	TRBV5-1	TRBJ2-2	TRBD2	CASGSPAGLDGELFF	TGCGCCAGCGGGAGTCCAGCGGGATTAGACGGGGAGCTGTTTTTT
few	TRBV7-9	TRBJ2-7	-	CASSFENRPYEQYF	TGTGCCAGCAGCTTTGAAAACCGTCCCTACGAGCAGTACTTC
-	TRBV11-1	TRBJ1-1	TRBD1	CASTLNGGQVAEAFF	TGTGCCAGCACCCTAAACGGGGGACAGGTAGCTGAAGCTTTCTTT
-	TRBV21-1	TRBJ1-5	-	CASSSRDRDSNQPQHF	TGTGCCAGCAGCAGCAGGGACAGGGACAGCAATCAGCCCCAGCATTTT
-	TRBV27	TRBJ2-1	-	CASSFRAANEQFF	TGTGCCAGCAGTTTTAGGGCTGCGAATGAGCAGTTCTTC
-	TRBV2	TRBJ2-5	-	CASSDPDRQETQYF	TGTGCCAGCAGCGACCCGGACAGACAAGAGACCCAGTACTTC
-	TRBV14	TRBJ2-7	-	CASSLGRRIYEQYF	TGTGCCAGCAGCCTCGGGCGACGTATCTACGAGCAGTACTTC
-	TRBV5-1	TRBJ2-7	-	CASSPKELFPYEQYF	TGCGCCAGCAGCCCTAAGGAACTTTTCCCCTACGAGCAGTACTTC
few	TRBV5-1	TRBJ1-2	TRBD1	CASSLGQGADGYTF	TGCGCCAGCAGCTTGGGACAGGGGGCGGATGGCTACACCTTC
-	TRBV28	TRBJ2-1	-	CASTGNEQFF	TGTGCCAGCACGGGGAATGAGCAGTTCTTC
-	TRBV5-1	TRBJ2-1	TRBD2	CASSPEGREFDEQFF	TGCGCCAGCAGCCCTGAAGGGCGGGAGTTCGATGAGCAGTTCTTC
-	TRBV27	TRBJ1-1	-	CASSFVPGQQRSEAFF	TGTGCCAGCAGTTTCGTGCCCGGACAGCAGCGGTCTGAAGCTTTCTTT
-	TRBV5-1	TRBJ1-1	-	CASSLLGQMNTEAFF	TGCGCCAGCAGCTTGTTGGGTCAGATGAACACTGAAGCTTTCTTT
-	TRBV10-2	TRBJ2-7	-	CASSEGARAYEQYF	TGCGCCAGCAGTGAGGGAGCCAGGGCCTACGAGCAGTACTTC
-	TRBV7-2	TRBJ2-2	-	CASSPYTGELFF	TGTGCCAGCAGCCCTTACACCGGGGAGCTGTTTTTT